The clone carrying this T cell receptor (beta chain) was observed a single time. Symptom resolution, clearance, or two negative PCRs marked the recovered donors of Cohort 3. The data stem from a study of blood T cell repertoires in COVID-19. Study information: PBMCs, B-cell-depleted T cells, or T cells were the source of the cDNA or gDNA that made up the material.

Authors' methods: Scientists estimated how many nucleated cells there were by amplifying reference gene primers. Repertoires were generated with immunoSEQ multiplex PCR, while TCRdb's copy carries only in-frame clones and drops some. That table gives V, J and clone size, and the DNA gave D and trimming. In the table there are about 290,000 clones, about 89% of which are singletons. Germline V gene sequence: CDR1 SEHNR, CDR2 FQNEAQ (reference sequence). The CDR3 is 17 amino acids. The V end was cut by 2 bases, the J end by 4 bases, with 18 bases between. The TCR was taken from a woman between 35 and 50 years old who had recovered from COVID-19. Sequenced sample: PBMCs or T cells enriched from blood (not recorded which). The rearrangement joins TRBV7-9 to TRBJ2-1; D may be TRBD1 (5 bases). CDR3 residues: CASSLLQSTGRYNEQFF. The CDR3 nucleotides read TGTGCCAGCAGCTTACTCCAATCAACAGGTCGGTACAATGAGCAGTTCTTC. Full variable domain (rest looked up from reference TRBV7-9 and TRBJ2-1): DTGVSQNPRHKITKRGQNVTFRCDPISEHNRLYWYRQTLGQGPEFLTYFQNEAQLEKSRLLSDRFSAERPKGSFSTLEIQRTEQGDSAMYLCASSLLQSTGRYNEQFFGPGTRLTVL.